This T cell receptor (beta chain) was captured in a study of T cell clonotyping in hematopoietic cell transplantation. V lost 6 bases, J lost 3 bases, and 9 bases stayed unmatched. Germline V gene data show CDR1 as LNHDA and CDR2 as SQIVND (reference sequence). The CDR3 has 15 amino acids. General observations from the study: At the given depth, recipient repertoires were over 95% de novo clonotypes. Recipient TCR diversity dropped after transplant; expanded clonotypes rose from day 30 to 180. Graft donor and pretransplant recipient Inverse Simpson Index values predicted broader posttransplant TCR diversity.

For this clone: Its antigen remains unidentified.

Method: immunoSEQ multiplex PCR; TCRdb's copy keeps in-frame clones and lacks some. Here the sample spans around 37,000 clones, about 95% being singletons. The sequence derives from a man under 40 in good health. Some clones in this sample may be carry-over from other donors' samples. This chain links TRBV19 with TRBJ2-7; 9 bases match TRBD1. Sequences were obtained from peripheral blood mononuclear cells. CDR3 amino acids: CASSHPGTGNYEQYF. The CDR3, as DNA: TGTGCCAGTAGCCATCCCGGGACAGGGAACTACGAGCAGTACTTC.